This TCR beta chain was sequenced for a study of OX40 agonist ivuxolimab in advanced cancers. Study in general: Cancers in dose escalation were hepatocellular, melanoma, renal cell and head and neck. Study observations and caveats: Blood T cells, both CD4+ and CD8+, expanded clonally by week 6 at 0.1 to 3.0 mg/kg. Which antigen the expanded peripheral T cells recognized is unknown.

Germline-derived CDR1 and CDR2 are MNHNS and SASEGT. V shed 4 bases and J 4 bases; nucleotides not matched to a gene: 3. The CDR3 is made up of 15 amino acids. TCRdb's table, derived via immunoSEQ multiplex PCR, lists solely in-frame clones and lacks some. Altogether 75,000 to 100,000 clones are present, about four fifths being singletons, with the ten largest covering 5.5%. Concerning this clone: Its cognate antigen is unknown.

This receptor was obtained from an adult with an advanced solid tumor such as melanoma, head and neck, liver or kidney cancer. This sequence joins TRBV6-1 and TRBJ1-5; TRBD1 matches 11 bases. The sample here was CD4+ or CD8+ T cells sorted from blood, taken in a trial of the OX40 agonist ivuxolimab. The CDR3 here is CASSGGTGGNQPQHF. CDR3 in DNA: TGTGCCAGCAGTGGTGGGACAGGGGGTAATCAGCCCCAGCATTTT.